This record covers a single TCR beta chain. The limits of the CDR3 on the DNA are not certain, so only TCRdb's listed CDR3 is given. The data stem from a study of blood T cell repertoires in COVID-19. About the study: Samples taken during acute and convalescent COVID-19 were collected in the United States, Italy and Spain. Sources were T cells, B-cell-depleted T cells, or PBMCs; the material itself was cDNA or gDNA.

With termini counted, the CDR3 has 16 amino acids. Authors' analysis steps: Cell counts per sample came from amplifying reference gene primers. Profiled with immunoSEQ multiplex PCR; TCRdb holds only in-frame clones, not every one. V and J calls and clone size are given by that table; D and trimming were obtained from the DNA. In the table there are about 250,000 clones, 80% to 90% of which are singletons. The sample was peripheral blood. The V gene is TRBV21-1, the J gene TRBJ2-2; the table calls TRBD2, which could not be checked here. TRBV21-1 represents a pseudogene. This clonotype originated in an elderly man with acute or convalescent COVID-19. The CDR3 loop reads CASSVFAGGNTGELFF.